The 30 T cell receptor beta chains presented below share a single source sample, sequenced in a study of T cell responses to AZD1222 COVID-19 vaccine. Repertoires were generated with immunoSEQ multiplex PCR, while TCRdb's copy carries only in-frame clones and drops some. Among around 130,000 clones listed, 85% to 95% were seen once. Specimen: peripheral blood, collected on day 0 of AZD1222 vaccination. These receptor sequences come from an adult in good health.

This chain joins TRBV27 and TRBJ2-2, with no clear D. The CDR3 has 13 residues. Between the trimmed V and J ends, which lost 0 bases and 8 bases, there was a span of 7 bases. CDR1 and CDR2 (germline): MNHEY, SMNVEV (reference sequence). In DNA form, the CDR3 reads TGTGCCAGCAGTTTATCGGAGTCGGGGGAGCTGTTTTTT. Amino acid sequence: CASSLSESGELFF.

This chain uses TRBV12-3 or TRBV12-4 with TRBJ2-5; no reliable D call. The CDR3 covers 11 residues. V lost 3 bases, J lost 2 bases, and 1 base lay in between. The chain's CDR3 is CASSFQETQYF. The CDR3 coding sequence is TGTGCCAGCAGTTTTCAAGAGACCCAGTACTTC.

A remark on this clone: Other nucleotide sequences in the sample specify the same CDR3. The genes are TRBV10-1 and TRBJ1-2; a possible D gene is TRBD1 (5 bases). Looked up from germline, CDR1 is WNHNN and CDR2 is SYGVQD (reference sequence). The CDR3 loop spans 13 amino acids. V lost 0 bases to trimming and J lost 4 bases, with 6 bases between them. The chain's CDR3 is CASSESGGYGYTF. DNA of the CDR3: TGCGCCAGCAGTGAGTCGGGGGGCTATGGCTACACCTTC.

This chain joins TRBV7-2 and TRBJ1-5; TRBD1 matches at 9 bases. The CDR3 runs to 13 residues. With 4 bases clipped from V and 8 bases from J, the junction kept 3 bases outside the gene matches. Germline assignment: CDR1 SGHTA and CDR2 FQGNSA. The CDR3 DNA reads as TGTGCCAGCAGCTACGGACAGGGGAAGCCCCAGCATTTT. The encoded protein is CASSYGQGKPQHF.

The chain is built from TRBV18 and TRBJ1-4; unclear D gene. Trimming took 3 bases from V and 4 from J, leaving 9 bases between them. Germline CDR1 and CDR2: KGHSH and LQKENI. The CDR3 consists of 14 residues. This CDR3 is CASSPGLGNEKLFF. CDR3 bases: TGTGCCAGCTCACCGGGGTTGGGTAATGAAAAACTGTTTTTT.

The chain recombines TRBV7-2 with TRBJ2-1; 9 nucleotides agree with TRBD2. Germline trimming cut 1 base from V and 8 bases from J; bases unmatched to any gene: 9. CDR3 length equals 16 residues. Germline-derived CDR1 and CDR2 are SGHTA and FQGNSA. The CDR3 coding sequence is TGTGCCAGCAGCTTAGTTGGGACTAGCCCCACCGATGAGCAGTTCTTC. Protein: CASSLVGTSPTDEQFF.

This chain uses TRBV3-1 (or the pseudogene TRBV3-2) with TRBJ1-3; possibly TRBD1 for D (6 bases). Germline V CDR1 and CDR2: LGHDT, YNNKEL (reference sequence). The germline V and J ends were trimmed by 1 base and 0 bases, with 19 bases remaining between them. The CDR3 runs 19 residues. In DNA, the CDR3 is TGTGCCAGCAGCCAAGTGGGAAGTGGACAGAGATTCTCTGGAAACACCATATATTTT. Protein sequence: CASSQVGSGQRFSGNTIYF.

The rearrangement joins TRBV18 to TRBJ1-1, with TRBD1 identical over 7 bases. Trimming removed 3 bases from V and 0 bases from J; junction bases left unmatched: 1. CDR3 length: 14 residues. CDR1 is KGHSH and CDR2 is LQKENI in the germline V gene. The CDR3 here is CASSPTGLNTEAFF. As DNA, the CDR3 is TGTGCCAGCTCACCGACAGGGCTGAACACTGAAGCTTTCTTT.

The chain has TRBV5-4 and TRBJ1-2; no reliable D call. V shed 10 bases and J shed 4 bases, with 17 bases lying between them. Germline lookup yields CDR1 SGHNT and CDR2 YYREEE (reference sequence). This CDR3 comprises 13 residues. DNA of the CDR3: TGTGCCTCTTACCGGGCCGAGGGCTATGGCTACACCTTC. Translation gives CASYRAEGYGYTF.

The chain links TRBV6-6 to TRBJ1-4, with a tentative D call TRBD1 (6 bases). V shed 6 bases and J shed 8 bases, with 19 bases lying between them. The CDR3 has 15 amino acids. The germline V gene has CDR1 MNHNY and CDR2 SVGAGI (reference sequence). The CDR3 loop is CASSIGLQGREKLFF. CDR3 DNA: TGTGCCAGCAGCATAGGATTACAGGGTCGCGAAAAACTGTTTTTT.

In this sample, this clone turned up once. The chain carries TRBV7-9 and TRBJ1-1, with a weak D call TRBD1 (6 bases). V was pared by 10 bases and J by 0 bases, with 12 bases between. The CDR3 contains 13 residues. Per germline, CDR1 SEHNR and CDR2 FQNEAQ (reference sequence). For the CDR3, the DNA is TGTGCCATCGACACAGGGCTGAACACTGAAGCTTTCTTT. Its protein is CAIDTGLNTEAFF.

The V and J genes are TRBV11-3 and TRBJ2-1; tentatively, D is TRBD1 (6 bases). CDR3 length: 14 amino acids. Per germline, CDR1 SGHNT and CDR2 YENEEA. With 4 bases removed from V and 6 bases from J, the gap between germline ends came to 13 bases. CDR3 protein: CASSSPTGPNEQFF. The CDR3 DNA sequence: TGTGCCAGCAGCTCGCCGACAGGTCCCAATGAGCAGTTCTTC.

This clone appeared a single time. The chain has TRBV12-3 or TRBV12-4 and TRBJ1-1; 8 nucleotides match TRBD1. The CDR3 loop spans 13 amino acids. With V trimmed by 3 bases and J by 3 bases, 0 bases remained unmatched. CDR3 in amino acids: CASSLTGDTEAFF. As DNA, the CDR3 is TGTGCCAGCAGTTTGACAGGGGACACTGAAGCTTTCTTT.

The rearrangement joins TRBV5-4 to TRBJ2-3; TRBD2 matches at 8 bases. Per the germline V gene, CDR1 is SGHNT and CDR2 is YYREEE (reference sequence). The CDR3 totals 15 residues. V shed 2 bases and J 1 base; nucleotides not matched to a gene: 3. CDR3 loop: CASSFLGLGTDTQYF. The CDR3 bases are TGTGCCAGCAGCTTCCTGGGACTAGGCACAGATACGCAGTATTTT.

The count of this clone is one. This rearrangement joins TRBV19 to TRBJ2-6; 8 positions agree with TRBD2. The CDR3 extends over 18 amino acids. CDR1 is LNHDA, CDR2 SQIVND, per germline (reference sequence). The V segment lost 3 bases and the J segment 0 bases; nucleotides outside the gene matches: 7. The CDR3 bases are TGTGCCAGTAGTATTGGTGCAAGCGGGGGCTCTGGGGCCAACGTCCTGACTTTC. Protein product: CASSIGASGGSGANVLTF.

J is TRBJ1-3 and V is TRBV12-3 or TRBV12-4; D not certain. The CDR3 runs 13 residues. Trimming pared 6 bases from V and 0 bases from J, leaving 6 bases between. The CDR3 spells CASSPYSGNTIYF. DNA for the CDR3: TGTGCCAGCAGCCCTTACTCTGGAAACACCATATATTTT.

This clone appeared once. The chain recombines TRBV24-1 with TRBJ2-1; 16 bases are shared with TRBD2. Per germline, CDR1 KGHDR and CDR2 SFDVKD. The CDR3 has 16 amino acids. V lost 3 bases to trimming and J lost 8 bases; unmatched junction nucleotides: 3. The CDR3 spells CATSDAGLAGGDEQFF. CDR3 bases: TGTGCCACCAGTGATGCGGGACTAGCGGGAGGGGATGAGCAGTTCTTC.

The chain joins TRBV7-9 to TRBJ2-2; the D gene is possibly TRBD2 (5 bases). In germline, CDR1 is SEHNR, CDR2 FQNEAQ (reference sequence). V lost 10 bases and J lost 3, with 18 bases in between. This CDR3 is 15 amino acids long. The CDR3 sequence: CATPPRAGDTGELFF. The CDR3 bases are TGTGCCACTCCGCCGCGGGCCGGCGACACCGGGGAGCTGTTTTTT.

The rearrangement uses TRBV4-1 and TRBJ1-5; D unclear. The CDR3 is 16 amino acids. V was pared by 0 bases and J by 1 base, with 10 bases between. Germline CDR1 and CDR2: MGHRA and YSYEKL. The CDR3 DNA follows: TGCGCCAGCAGCCAAGATTCCCAGATCAGCAATCAGCCCCAGCATTTT. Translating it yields CASSQDSQISNQPQHF.

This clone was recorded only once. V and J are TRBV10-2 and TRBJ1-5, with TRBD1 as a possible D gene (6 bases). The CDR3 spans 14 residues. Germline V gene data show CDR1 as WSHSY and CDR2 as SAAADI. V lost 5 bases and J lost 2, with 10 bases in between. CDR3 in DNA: TGCGCCAGCAGTACCGCAGGGGGCAATCAGCCCCAGCATTTT. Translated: CASSTAGGNQPQHF.

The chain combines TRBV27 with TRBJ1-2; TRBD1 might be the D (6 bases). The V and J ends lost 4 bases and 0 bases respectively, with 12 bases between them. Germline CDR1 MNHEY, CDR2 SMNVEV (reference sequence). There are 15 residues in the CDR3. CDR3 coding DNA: TGTGCCAGCAGTTCCCTAGGGGGAGCTAACTATGGCTACACCTTC. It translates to CASSSLGGANYGYTF.

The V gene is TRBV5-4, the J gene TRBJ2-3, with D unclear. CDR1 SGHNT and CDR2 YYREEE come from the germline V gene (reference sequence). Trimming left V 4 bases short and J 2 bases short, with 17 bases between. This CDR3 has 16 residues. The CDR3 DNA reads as TGTGCCAGCAGCACGCCCTCCCTAGGACCCACAGATACGCAGTATTTT. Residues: CASSTPSLGPTDTQYF.

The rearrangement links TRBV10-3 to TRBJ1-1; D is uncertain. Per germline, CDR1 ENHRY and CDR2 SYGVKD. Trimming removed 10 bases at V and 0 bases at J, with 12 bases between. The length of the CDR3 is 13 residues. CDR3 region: CATTGAMNTEAFF. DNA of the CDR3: TGTGCCACCACGGGCGCCATGAACACTGAAGCTTTCTTT.

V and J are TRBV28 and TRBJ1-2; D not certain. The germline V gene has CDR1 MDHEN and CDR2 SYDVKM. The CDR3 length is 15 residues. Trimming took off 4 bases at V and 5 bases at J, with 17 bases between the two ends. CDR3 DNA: TGTGCCAGCAGTTCCCAACCACCCGGTCGATATGGCTACACCTTC. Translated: CASSSQPPGRYGYTF.

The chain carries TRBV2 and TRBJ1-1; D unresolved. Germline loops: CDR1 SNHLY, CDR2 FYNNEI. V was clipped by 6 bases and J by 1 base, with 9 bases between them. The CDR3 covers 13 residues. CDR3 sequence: CASRVGRNTEAFF. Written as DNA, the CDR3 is TGTGCCAGCAGAGTCGGGAGGAACACTGAAGCTTTCTTT.

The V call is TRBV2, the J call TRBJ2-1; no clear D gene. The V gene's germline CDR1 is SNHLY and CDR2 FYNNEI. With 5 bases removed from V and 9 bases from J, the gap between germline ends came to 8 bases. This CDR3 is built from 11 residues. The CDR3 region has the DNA TGTGCCAGCAGTCGAGACTCTGAGCAGTTCTTC. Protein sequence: CASSRDSEQFF.

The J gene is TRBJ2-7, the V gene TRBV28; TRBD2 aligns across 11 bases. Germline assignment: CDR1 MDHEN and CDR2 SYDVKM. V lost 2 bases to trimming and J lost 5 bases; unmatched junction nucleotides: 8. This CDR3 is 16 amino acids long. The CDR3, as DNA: TGTGCCAGCAGTTTAACCCTAGCGGGAGGTATCAACGAGCAGTACTTC. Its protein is CASSLTLAGGINEQYF.

Here the CDR3 reads CASSQTTGSDEQFF. CDR3 nucleotide sequence: TGCGCCAGCAGCCAAACGACAGGGAGCGATGAGCAGTTCTTC. This chain joins TRBV5-1 and TRBJ2-1; 7 bases align to TRBD1. J was trimmed by 8 bases and V by 4 bases; bases with no gene match: 9. From germline, CDR1 is SGHRS and CDR2 YFSETQ. The length of the CDR3 is 14 residues.

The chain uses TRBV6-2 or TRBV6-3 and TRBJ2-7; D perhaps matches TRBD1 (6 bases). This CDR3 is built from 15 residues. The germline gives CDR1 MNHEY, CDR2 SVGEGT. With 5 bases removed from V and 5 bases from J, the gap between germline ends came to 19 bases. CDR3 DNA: TGTGCCAGCAGTGAGGACAGTAACCCCAGGAACGAGCAGTACTTC. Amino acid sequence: CASSEDSNPRNEQYF.

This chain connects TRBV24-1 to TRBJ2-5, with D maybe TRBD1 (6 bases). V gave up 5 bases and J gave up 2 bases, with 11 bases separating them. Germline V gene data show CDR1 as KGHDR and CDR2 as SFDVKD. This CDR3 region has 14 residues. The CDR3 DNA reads TGTGCCACCAGTGGGACGGGACAACAAGAGACCCAGTACTTC. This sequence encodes CATSGTGQQETQYF.